The next 28 T cell receptor beta chains were all read from a single sample in a study of CD8 T cells in ankylosing spondylitis. TCRdb fed the 5' RACE reads into MiXCR, producing one record per CDR3 protein. The repertoire includes roughly 240,000 distinct CDR3 sequences, roughly 8% of them detected once, and around 5.1% sits in the top ten. The specimen sequenced was blood, either unsorted or a sorted T cell fraction (not recorded which). These receptors all stem from a female donor with ankylosing spondylitis or in good health (not recorded which).

This clonotype was seen many times. The rearrangement links TRBV20-1 to TRBJ2-3; TRBD2 matches at 16 bases. Germline lookup yields CDR1 DFQATT and CDR2 SNEGSKA (reference sequence). J gave up 0 bases and V 5 bases, and 8 bases lay outside the gene matches. The CDR3 runs 18 residues. CDR3 sequence reads: CSAGKGLAGGSSTDTQYF. The CDR3 bases are TGCAGTGCTGGGAAGGGACTAGCGGGAGGGTCGAGCACAGATACGCAGTATTTT.

This clonotype occurred many times. The chain is built from TRBV10-3 and TRBJ2-3, with TRBD2 identical over 9 bases. V lost 8 bases to trimming and J lost 6 bases; unmatched junction nucleotides: 6. Germline values: CDR1 ENHRY, CDR2 SYGVKD. The CDR3 is 13 residues long. DNA for the CDR3: TGTGCCATCGGGCGGGAGGGGTCTGATACGCAGTATTTT. Translating gives CAIGREGSDTQYF.

This clonotype was counted at least ten times. This chain connects TRBV27 to TRBJ2-7; TRBD1 or TRBD2 may be the D gene (5 bases each). Per germline, CDR1 MNHEY and CDR2 SMNVEV (reference sequence). The CDR3 spans 15 residues. Deletions cut 2 bases from V and 0 bases from J, with 11 bases between. This CDR3 is CASSLGTFSSYEQYF. Written as DNA, the CDR3 is TGTGCCAGCAGTTTAGGGACGTTTAGCTCCTACGAGCAGTACTTC.

This clonotype was picked up many times. The DNA of the CDR3 is TGCGCCAGCAGTCTGAGGACAGGGAAAGAGACCCAGTACTTC. Translation: CASSLRTGKETQYF. J is TRBJ2-5 and V is TRBV5-1; 8 nucleotides align to TRBD1. The CDR3 totals 14 residues. Germline V gene data show CDR1 as SGHRS and CDR2 as YFSETQ. The junction had 6 bases not matched to a gene; V was cut back by 5 bases and J by 3 bases. The full variable domain, its missing parts supplied by reference TRBV5-1 and TRBJ2-5, is KAGVTQTPRYLIKTRGQQVTLSCSPISGHRSVSWYQQTPGQGLQFLFEYFSETQRNKGNFPGRFSGRQFSNSRSEMNVSTLELGDSALYLCASSLRTGKETQYFGPGTRLLVL.

This clonotype was detected ten times or more. The chain is built from TRBV12-3 or TRBV12-4 and TRBJ2-5; D uncertain. V was clipped by 4 bases and J by 4 bases, with 4 bases between them. This CDR3 contains 11 residues. The chain's CDR3 is CASSSRETQYF. The DNA of the CDR3 is TGTGCCAGCAGTTCAAGAGAGACCCAGTACTTC.

This clonotype was observed at least ten times. The chain couples TRBV27 to TRBJ1-5; D gene uncertain. V lost 2 bases and J lost 5, with 16 bases in between. From germline, CDR1 is MNHEY and CDR2 SMNVEV (reference sequence). The CDR3 is made up of 16 amino acids. The CDR3 reads CASSLIGGRRDQPQHF. In DNA form, the CDR3 reads TGTGCCAGCAGTTTAATTGGAGGGCGACGAGATCAGCCCCAGCATTTT.

This clonotype showed up many times. This chain links TRBV12-3 or TRBV12-4 with TRBJ1-1; D may be TRBD1 (5 bases). There are 14 residues in the CDR3. V lost 7 bases and J lost 2, with 14 bases in between. The CDR3 here is CASTLGQGNTEAFF. The CDR3 bases are TGTGCCAGCACCTTGGGGCAGGGAAACACTGAAGCTTTCTTT.

This clonotype was seen ten or more times. This chain links TRBV7-6 with TRBJ2-3, with 8 bases lining up with TRBD2. The CDR3 runs to 14 residues. V shed 6 bases and J 3 bases; nucleotides not matched to a gene: 5. CDR1 and CDR2 (germline): SGHVS, FNYEAQ. The CDR3: CASSSRGGTDTQYF. The CDR3 DNA reads as TGTGCCAGCAGTTCTCGGGGGGGGACAGATACGCAGTATTTT. Full variable domain (missing parts from reference TRBV7-6 and TRBJ2-3): GAGVSQSPRYKVTKRGQDVALRCDPISGHVSLYWYRQALGQGPEFLTYFNYEAQQDKSGLPNDRFSAERPEGSISTLTIQRTEQRDSAMYRCASSSRGGTDTQYFGPGTRLTVL.

This clonotype was picked up a small number of times. V gene TRBV24-1 combines with J gene TRBJ2-4, with D possibly matching TRBD1 (7 bases). Germline V gene lookup returns CDR1 KGHDR and CDR2 SFDVKD. Trimming cost V 2 bases and J 7 bases, with 11 bases left between them. The CDR3 runs to 14 residues. The CDR3 loop reads CATSDSTGRNIQYF. The CDR3 nucleotides read TGTGCCACCAGTGATTCGACAGGGAGGAACATTCAGTACTTC.

This clonotype was counted ten times or more. This chain links TRBV12-3 or TRBV12-4 with TRBJ2-7; D might be TRBD2 (6 bases). Trimming shortened V by 7 bases and J by 5 bases, and 18 bases separated the two germline ends. The CDR3 length is 14 residues. The CDR3 loop reads CASTIHAGTHEQYF. CDR3 in DNA: TGTGCCAGCACCATTCACGCGGGAACCCACGAGCAGTACTTC.

This clonotype came up many times. This sequence joins TRBV6-2 or TRBV6-3 and TRBJ2-1, with D unresolved. Germline CDR1 reads MNHEY; CDR2 reads SVGEGT. The V gene lost 4 bases and the J gene lost 7 bases, with 11 bases spanning the gap. The CDR3 is 13 amino acids. The CDR3 DNA follows: TGTGCCAGCAGTTTTAGGATCTCGAATGAGCAGTTCTTC. This gives the protein CASSFRISNEQFF.

This clonotype was counted many times. The rearrangement uses TRBV29-1 and TRBJ2-7; D might be TRBD1 (6 bases). Germline V gene sequence: CDR1 SQVTM, CDR2 ANQGSEA. V lost 3 bases and J 7 bases, leaving 16 bases between the germline ends. This CDR3 is built from 13 residues. This CDR3 is CSVDWGLLGEQYF. DNA for the CDR3: TGCAGCGTTGATTGGGGGCTGCTGGGGGAGCAGTACTTC.

Ten or more counts support this clonotype. In DNA, the CDR3 is TGCAGTGCTTACGCCATCTTTACAGGGTACCGTGAAGCTTTCTTT. Translation: CSAYAIFTGYREAFF. The chain couples TRBV20-1 to TRBJ1-1; weak D call: TRBD1 (6 bases). Germline CDR1 reads DFQATT; CDR2 reads SNEGSKA (reference sequence). This CDR3 has 15 amino acids. V lost 5 bases and J lost 7, with 23 bases in between.

This clonotype came up once. One end of the junction does not line up with germline, which may come from a read error. The rearrangement links TRBV12-3 or TRBV12-4 to TRBJ1-5; 9 bases are shared with TRBD1. The CDR3 covers 15 residues. The CDR3 DNA follows: TGTGGCAGCAGTCCGACAGGGGGGAGCAATCAGCCCCAGCATTTT. Amino acid sequence: CGSSPTGGSNQPQHF.

This clonotype was seen repeatedly, ten times or more. The rearrangement links TRBV2 to TRBJ1-5; 8 bases fit TRBD1. Per the germline V gene, CDR1 is SNHLY and CDR2 is FYNNEI. The CDR3 extends over 15 amino acids. V dropped 3 bases and J dropped 5; count of bases not matched to a gene: 6. The CDR3 DNA is TGTGCCAGCAGTGAGCGGCAGGGGGCTTATCAGCCCCAGCATTTT. This gives the protein CASSERQGAYQPQHF.

This clonotype was seen at least ten times. In DNA, the CDR3 is TGTGCCAGCAGCTTAGAACACCAGGCGGAGTATGGCTACACCTTC. Its translation is CASSLEHQAEYGYTF. The chain recombines TRBV7-8 with TRBJ1-2; D gene uncertain. The germline CDR1 and CDR2 sequences are SGHVS and FQNEAQ. The CDR3 contains 15 residues. V dropped 1 base and J dropped 5 bases, with 14 bases sitting between them.

The table lists this clonotype with many counts. V is TRBV5-5 and J is TRBJ2-2; D is ambiguous. The V end lost 4 bases, the J end lost 6 bases, and 13 bases lay between the germline ends. This CDR3 is 14 amino acids long. Germline assignment: CDR1 SGHKS and CDR2 YYEKEE (reference sequence). CDR3 in amino acids: CASSPPASAGELFF. The CDR3, as DNA: TGTGCCAGCAGCCCCCCAGCGTCTGCCGGGGAGCTGTTTTTT.

This clonotype was seen ten or more times. V gene TRBV29-1 combines with J gene TRBJ2-7; D is possibly TRBD2 (5 bases). V was pared by 5 bases and J by 7 bases, with 21 bases between. The length of the CDR3 is 14 residues. CDR1 and CDR2 from the germline V gene are SQVTM and ANQGSEA. The CDR3 nucleotides are TGCAGCGTTAAAGGAGGACTTGGAGTTGTGGAGCAGTACTTC. It yields the protein CSVKGGLGVVEQYF.

Regarding this clonotype: This sequence may be a read error, since a much larger clone differs from it by one base. The rearrangement joins TRBV20-1 to TRBJ2-1; no clear D gene. The ends were cut back, 1 base at V and 8 bases at J, with 12 bases in the middle. The CDR3 consists of 13 residues. The germline V gene has CDR1 DFQATT and CDR2 SNEGSKA (reference sequence). The CDR3 loop reads CSARGPRSDEQFF. The CDR3 DNA is TGCAGTGCTAGAGGGCCTAGGAGCGATGAGCAGTTCTTC.

The gene calls are TRBV5-4 and TRBJ2-7; 9 bases are a match to TRBD2. The ends lost 0 bases at V and 2 bases at J; junction bases unmatched: 9. The length of the CDR3 is 17 residues. Germline V gene data show CDR1 as SGHNT and CDR2 as YYREEE (reference sequence). The CDR3 region is CASSLEGEVAGAYEQYF. CDR3 sequence (DNA): TGTGCCAGCAGCTTGGAGGGGGAGGTAGCGGGGGCCTACGAGCAGTACTTC.

This clonotype was seen many times. The J gene is TRBJ1-2, the V gene TRBV29-1, with 8 nucleotides matching TRBD1. Germline lookup yields CDR1 SQVTM and CDR2 ANQGSEA. The CDR3 extends over 14 amino acids. The ends lost 3 bases at V and 4 bases at J; junction bases unmatched: 7. CDR3 nucleotides: TGCAGCGTTGATTCAGGGGGCGACTTCTATGGCTACACCTTC. Encoded protein: CSVDSGGDFYGYTF.

This clonotype occurred many times. This chain uses TRBV4-3 with TRBJ2-2; D call uncertain. CDR3 length: 16 residues. The germline gives CDR1 LGHNA, CDR2 YSLEER. Trimming stripped 1 base from V and 4 bases from J, with 13 bases between. The CDR3 DNA reads TGCGCCAGCAGCCAAGCTACCCCACTGAGCACCGGGGAGCTGTTTTTT. Translating gives CASSQATPLSTGELFF.

The chain links TRBV7-2 to TRBJ2-7; TRBD1 matches at 10 bases. The junction had 6 bases not matched to a gene; V was cut back by 4 bases and J by 6 bases. This CDR3 contains 14 residues. Germline V gene sequence: CDR1 SGHTA, CDR2 FQGNSA. CDR3 in DNA: TGTGCCAGCAGCTACAGGACAGGGGGAGGCGAGCAGTACTTC. Protein product: CASSYRTGGGEQYF. Together with reference TRBV7-2 and TRBJ2-7, the CDR3 gives the full variable domain: GAGVSQSPSNKVTEKGKDVELRCDPISGHTALYWYRQSLGQGLEFLIYFQGNSAPDKSGLPSDRFSAERTGGSVSTLTIQRTQQEDSAVYLCASSYRTGGGEQYFGPGTRLTVT.

The V gene is TRBV7-9, the J gene TRBJ2-5; 7 positions match TRBD2. This CDR3 has 14 residues. Germline V gene lookup returns CDR1 SEHNR and CDR2 FQNEAQ (reference sequence). The J segment lost 3 bases and the V segment lost 5 bases, leaving 6 bases of the junction unmatched. CDR3 in amino acids: CASSPSGGKETQYF. Here the CDR3 DNA reads TGTGCCAGCAGCCCCTCGGGGGGTAAAGAGACCCAGTACTTC.

In its sample, this clonotype was seen a few times. The chain has TRBV5-4 and TRBJ2-2; TRBD2 agrees at 12 bases. Trimming removed 3 bases from V and 7 bases from J; junction bases left unmatched: 7. This CDR3 has 16 residues. Germline-derived CDR1 and CDR2 are SGHNT and YYREEE (reference sequence). The CDR3 nucleotides are TGTGCCAGCAGCTCCGGGACTAGCGGGCTGAGCGGGGAGCTGTTTTTT. Protein: CASSSGTSGLSGELFF. Filled out from reference TRBV5-4 and TRBJ2-2, the complete variable domain reads ETGVTQSPTHLIKTRGQQVTLRCSSQSGHNTVSWYQQALGQGPQFIFQYYREEENGRGNFPPRFSGLQFPNYSSELNVNALELDDSALYLCASSSGTSGLSGELFFGEGSRLTVL.

This clonotype was recorded at least ten times. This chain links TRBV27 with TRBJ2-3; either TRBD1 or TRBD2 may fit D (5 bases each). V shed 3 bases and J shed 3 bases, with 13 bases lying between them. Germline CDR1 reads MNHEY; CDR2 reads SMNVEV (reference sequence). The CDR3 has 15 residues. CDR3 sequence reads: CASSLSGPGTDTQYF. CDR3 DNA: TGTGCCAGCAGTTTGTCGGGGCCGGGGACAGATACGCAGTATTTT.

For this clonotype: Germline is not matched at one junction end, which may reflect a read error. The chain joins TRBV15 to TRBJ2-7; the D gene is possibly TRBD2 (7 bases). Germline CDR1 LNHNV, CDR2 YYDKDF (reference sequence). This CDR3 contains 15 residues. The CDR3 loop reads CDTSRDLGGALAQYF. CDR3 nucleotide sequence: TGTGACACCAGCAGAGATCTAGGGGGGGCTCTCGCGCAGTACTTC.

At least ten counts were recorded for this clonotype. The chain employs TRBV4-3 and TRBJ2-2; TRBD1 agrees at 8 bases. Trimming removed 4 bases from V and 3 bases from J; junction bases left unmatched: 7. CDR1 is LGHNA, CDR2 YSLEER, per germline. The CDR3 runs to 16 residues. As DNA, the CDR3 is TGCGCCAGCAGCCGGGAGGCAGGGGGCGACACCGGGGAGCTGTTTTTT. This sequence encodes CASSREAGGDTGELFF.